These T cell receptor beta chains were read from a single sample in a study of cytomegalovirus exposure and HLA in healthy donors. This table comes from immunoSEQ multiplex PCR, and its TCRdb copy is limited to in-frame clones, with some not included. The table includes 150,000 to 200,000 clones, 65% to 85% detected once. The sample comprised PBMCs. The receptors were gathered from a woman younger than 35 in good health and CMV-seropositive. CDR3s include the opening cysteine and the closing phenylalanine or tryptophan.

TRBV7-9	TRBJ1-6	CASSLQYSPLHF
TRBV5-5	TRBJ1-1	CASSRSLTATEAFF
TRBV7-8	TRBJ2-1	CASSLNSGAAYNEQFF
TRBV20-1	TRBJ1-1	CSVTGNTEAFF
TRBV7-2	TRBJ2-3	CASSSPSGSTDTQYF
TRBV5-1	TRBJ2-5	CASSLGRASGGETQYF
TRBV2	TRBJ1-1	CASSLGQGDEAFF
TRBV4-1	TRBJ1-1	CASSQGSQGYTEAFF
TRBV4-1	TRBJ1-2	CASSQDVAGGLISYGYTF
TRBV29-1	TRBJ2-7	CSVSYRGALVYEQYF
TRBV9	TRBJ2-1	CASSYRPQYNEQFF
TRBV6-6	TRBJ1-1	CASSDRSRTEAFF
TRBV21-1	TRBJ2-7	CASSKKRGTYEQYF
TRBV5-6	TRBJ2-3	CASSPRSWLQGTDTQYF
TRBV5-4	TRBJ2-1	CASSFGGASSYNEQFF
TRBV27	TRBJ1-4	CASSPWGQGRKTNEKLFF
TRBV7-8	TRBJ1-5	CASSLGSIYSNQPQHF
TRBV9	TRBJ2-7	CASSVGAVGFFEQYF
TRBV5-4	TRBJ1-2	CASVPGDRGGYGYTF
TRBV25-1	TRBJ2-5	CASSELSSGGFTPQYF
TRBV19	TRBJ1-2	CASSIVGGVYGYTF
TRBV6-1	TRBJ1-4	CASSTGGTNEKLFF
TRBV5-1	TRBJ2-5	CASSLWRGDETQYF
TRBV6-1	TRBJ2-7	CASSGRDRGLEQYF
TRBV5-5	TRBJ1-5	CASSLAVGAAQPQHF
TRBV2	TRBJ2-2	CASRDSQGTGELFF
TRBV5-6	TRBJ2-3	CASSLLRQGFTDTQYF
TRBV27	TRBJ1-2	CASSSAGGNYGYTF
TRBV6-1	TRBJ1-1	CASSEGSENTEAFF
TRBV5-1	TRBJ2-7	CASSRETTGQEQYF
TRBV10-2	TRBJ2-4	CASRDNKNIQYF
TRBV9	TRBJ1-5	CASSVGGDNQPQHF
TRBV10-3	TRBJ2-1	CAITGNDLRNEQFF
TRBV9	TRBJ2-7	CASSVQGGYEQYF
TRBV18	TRBJ1-1	CASSPTGGGQAFF
TRBV18	TRBJ2-3	CASSLLAPPTDTQYF
TRBV5-1	TRBJ2-1	CASSSSRDRGDEQFF
TRBV27	TRBJ2-2	CASKEGGYTGELFF
TRBV9	TRBJ1-2	CASSPQQGIGYTF
TRBV27	TRBJ1-2	CASSLRTGGSYTF
TRBV27	TRBJ1-5	CASSEAGHHNQPQHF
TRBV6-1	TRBJ2-7	CASTRTSGHYEQYF
TRBV7-3	TRBJ2-2	CASSFGSRGGWANTGELFF
TRBV5-1	TRBJ1-1	CASSLPQGETEAFF
TRBV7-2	TRBJ2-4	CASSLGGVENIQYF
TRBV2	TRBJ1-1	CASSVRLLNTEAFF
TRBV25-1	TRBJ2-7	CASSEFHRGYEQYF
TRBV5-1	TRBJ1-1	CASSFGVVNTEAFF
TRBV7-9	TRBJ2-5	CASTQGAYETQYF
TRBV7-8	TRBJ2-3	CANSQGASTDTQYF